The clone carrying this T cell receptor beta chain was observed a few times. The antigen remains unidentified. Generated by immunoSEQ multiplex PCR, the TCRdb table keeps only in-frame clones and is missing some. The sample records 10,000 to 15,000 clones, around three quarters being singletons. J was trimmed by 7 bases and V by 0 bases; bases with no gene match: 6. Germline V gives CDR1 SNHLY, CDR2 FYNNEI. The length of the CDR3 is 16 residues. The data stem from a study of a mutant IDH1 vaccine in newly diagnosed glioma. Study-wide background: Patients under treatment included approximately 60% males and about 40% females and had a mean age of around 37 years. Earlier care involved radiotherapy, temozolomide, or both, and the majority received both.

Specified time point: week 47, end of study. Every single dose of the vaccine, 300 ug of mutant IDH1 20-mer peptide, came with topical imiquimod. The astrocytomas were IDH1-mutant, ATRX-negative, and WHO grade 3 or 4. The sample was PBMCs, taken from a glioma patient whose treatment included an IDH1 peptide vaccine. The source of this sequence is a woman in her thirties or forties with glioma. The J gene is TRBJ1-6, the V gene TRBV2, with 7 bases that match TRBD1. The CDR3 DNA follows: TGTGCCAGCAGTGAAGCGGGGACAGAAATGAATTCACCCCTCCACTTT. Translated, it gives CASSEAGTEMNSPLHF.